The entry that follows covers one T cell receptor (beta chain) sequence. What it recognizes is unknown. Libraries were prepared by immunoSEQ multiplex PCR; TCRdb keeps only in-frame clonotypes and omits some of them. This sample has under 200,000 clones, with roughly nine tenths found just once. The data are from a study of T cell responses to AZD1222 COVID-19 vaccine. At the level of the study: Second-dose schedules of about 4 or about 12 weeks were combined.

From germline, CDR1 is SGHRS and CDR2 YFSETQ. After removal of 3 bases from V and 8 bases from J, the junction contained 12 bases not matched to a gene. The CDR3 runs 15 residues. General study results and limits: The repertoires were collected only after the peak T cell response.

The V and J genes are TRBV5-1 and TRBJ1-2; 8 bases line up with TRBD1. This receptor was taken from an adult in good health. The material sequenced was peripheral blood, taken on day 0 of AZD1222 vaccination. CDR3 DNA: TGCGCCAGCAGCTGGGGGGATGGGACAGGTAGAGGCTACACCTTC. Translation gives CASSWGDGTGRGYTF. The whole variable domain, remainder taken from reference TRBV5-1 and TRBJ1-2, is KAGVTQTPRYLIKTRGQQVTLSCSPISGHRSVSWYQQTPGQGLQFLFEYFSETQRNKGNFPGRFSGRQFSNSRSEMNVSTLELGDSALYLCASSWGDGTGRGYTFGSGTRLTVV.